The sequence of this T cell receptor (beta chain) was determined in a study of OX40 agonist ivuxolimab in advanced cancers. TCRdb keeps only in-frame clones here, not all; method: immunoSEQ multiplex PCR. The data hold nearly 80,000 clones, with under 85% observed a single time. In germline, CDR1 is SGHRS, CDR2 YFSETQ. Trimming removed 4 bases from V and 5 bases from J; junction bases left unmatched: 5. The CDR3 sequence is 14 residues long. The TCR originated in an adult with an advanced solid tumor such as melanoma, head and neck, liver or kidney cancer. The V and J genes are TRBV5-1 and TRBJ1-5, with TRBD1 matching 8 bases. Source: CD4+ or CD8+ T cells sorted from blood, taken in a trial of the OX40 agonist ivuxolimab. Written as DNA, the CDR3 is TGCGCCAGCAGCCCAGGGGGCGCCTATCAGCCCCAGCATTTT. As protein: CASSPGGAYQPQHF.